There are many counts of the clone carrying this T cell receptor (beta chain). Regarding time point: newly diagnosed GD, antithyroid drugs for less than 3 months. The authors made the TCR library using RNA they extracted from PBMCs. These data come from a study of regulatory T cells in long-lasting Graves disease. The TCR beta library used iRepertoire HTBI primers with Arm-PCR amplification of CDR3. TCRdb fed the multiplex PCR reads into MiXCR, producing one record per CDR3 protein. The sample consists of about 220,000 distinct CDR3 sequences, less than 20% of them appearing once. This sample also belongs to another study, concerning T cells in Graves' hyperthyroidism and ophthalmopathy.

Here the sequenced sample was peripheral blood mononuclear cells (PBMCs), taken at new diagnosis, from a patient treated with antithyroid drugs. This TCR was recovered from a young woman with Graves disease.

In DNA, the CDR3 is TGTGCCAGCAGTCCTAGACTAGCGGGGGATTGGGAAGAGACCCAGTACTTC. Translation gives CASSPRLAGDWEETQYF. V usage is TRBV2 and J usage is TRBJ2-5; 12 nucleotides match TRBD2. This CDR3 has 17 residues. Germline CDR1 SNHLY, CDR2 FYNNEI. Trimming cost V 5 bases and J 3 bases; bases outside gene matches: 10.